This TCR beta chain appears in the sequencing data of a study of cytomegalovirus exposure and HLA in healthy donors. General observations from the study: In terms of immune exposure information, only CMV serostatus was available. Specific recognition of CMV antigens was confirmed in vitro for three chains (all CMV-associated). The authors later found most CMV-associated TCR beta chains appeared HLA-restricted.

As to this clone: Its antigen is unknown.

A multiplex PCR was run with 60 Vbeta primers and 13 Jbeta primers. Repertoires were generated with immunoSEQ multiplex PCR, while TCRdb's copy carries only in-frame clones and drops some. This table has over 150,000 clones, over 75% appearing once. This CDR3 is built from 17 residues. Trimming took 4 bases from V and 1 from J, leaving 19 bases between them. CDR1 is SGHNT and CDR2 is YYREEE in the germline V gene (reference sequence). Sequenced: PBMCs. This clonotype originated in a boy younger than 10 in good health and CMV-seronegative. The V and J genes are TRBV5-4 and TRBJ2-3; a weak D match, TRBD1 (6 bases). CDR3 DNA sequence: TGTGCCAGCAGCCCACCGGATAAGGGGGTAGGCACAGATACGCAGTATTTT. Translated, it gives CASSPPDKGVGTDTQYF.